Following are 12 T cell receptor beta chains from one sample sequenced in a study of T cells in Graves' hyperthyroidism and ophthalmopathy (dated by TCRdb to the late 2010s). The library was made by multiplex PCR. Sequencing instrument: Illumina HiSeq 2000. The TCR beta CDR3 regions were amplified from the RNA transcripts. For the first round of RT-PCR on the TCR CDR3, the HTBI primer set was used together with the Qiagen OneStep RT-PCR kit. TCRdb passed the public sequencing reads through fastp at Q25 and MiXCR, retaining productive beta sequences. CDR3 protein sequences are deduplicated, and each keeps its most common genes and DNA. For this sample there are 400,000 to 600,000 distinct CDR3 sequences; around 16% appear just once. Clones ranked in the top ten supply about 29% of the sample. Material for sequencing was blood. Receptors were obtained from a woman in her 30s with Graves' ophthalmopathy.

The rearrangement links TRBV12-3 or TRBV12-4 to TRBJ2-3; TRBD1 aligns across 7 bases. The ends lost 5 bases at V and 3 bases at J; junction bases unmatched: 2. The CDR3 has 13 residues. CDR3 nucleotides: TGTGCCAGCAGTGCCAGGGGGACAGATACGCAGTATTTT. Encoded protein: CASSARGTDTQYF.

This clonotype was observed many times. J is TRBJ1-2 and V is TRBV30; D unclear. CDR3 length: 12 residues. The ends were cut back, 3 bases at V and 2 bases at J, with 7 bases in the middle. CDR1 and CDR2 (germline): GTSNPN, SVGIG (reference sequence). CDR3 protein: CAWSQRNYGYTF. CDR3 coding DNA: TGTGCCTGGAGCCAACGAAACTATGGCTACACCTTC. Full variable domain (rest looked up from reference TRBV30 and TRBJ1-2): SQTIHQWPATLVQPVGSPLSLECTVEGTSNPNLYWYRQAAGRGLQLLFYSVGIGQISSEVPQNLSASRPQDRQFILSSKKLLLSDSGFYLCAWSQRNYGYTFGSGTRLTVV.

This clonotype was counted between two and nine times. The V call is TRBV20-1, the J call TRBJ1-1, with unresolved D. Germline values: CDR1 DFQATT, CDR2 SNEGSKA (reference sequence). The CDR3 runs to 11 residues. V was shortened by 6 bases and J by 3 bases, with 8 bases between the two germline ends. CDR3 sequence reads: CSAIQDTEAFF. Written as DNA, the CDR3 is TGCAGTGCCATCCAGGACACTGAAGCTTTCTTT.

This clonotype was counted a few times. The V gene is TRBV20-1, the J gene TRBJ2-7; TRBD2 matches at 8 bases. CDR1 and CDR2 (germline): DFQATT, SNEGSKA (reference sequence). The CDR3 spans 19 residues. The ends lost 6 bases at V and 4 bases at J; junction bases unmatched: 26. The CDR3 bases are TGCAGTGCCCAACCAAGTCTGCGGGCGGGAGGTCGGGGAAGGTACGAGCAGTACTTC. It specifies CSAQPSLRAGGRGRYEQYF.

In this sample, this clonotype turned up a few times. CDR3 region: CASSPTGYNSPLHF. For the CDR3, the DNA is TGTGCCAGCAGCCCGACAGGGTATAATTCACCCCTCCACTTT. The chain is built from TRBV5-5 and TRBJ1-6; TRBD1 matches at 7 bases. V was clipped by 4 bases and J by 4 bases; unmatched bases: 2. CDR3 size: 14 residues. Germline assignment: CDR1 SGHKS and CDR2 YYEKEE (reference sequence).

Many counts were recorded for this clonotype. V usage is TRBV10-3 and J usage is TRBJ1-2; D is possibly TRBD1 (6 bases). The V and J ends lost 8 bases and 0 bases respectively, with 13 bases between them. Looked up from germline, CDR1 is ENHRY and CDR2 is SYGVKD. The CDR3 length is 14 residues. The DNA of the CDR3 is TGTGCCATCGCTGGGGGCAGTTCTAACTATGGCTACACCTTC. It is translated as CAIAGGSSNYGYTF.

The rearrangement uses TRBV24-1 and TRBJ2-7; D call uncertain. Trimming took 4 bases from V and 2 from J, leaving 11 bases between them. The CDR3 spans 14 residues. Germline V gene sequence: CDR1 KGHDR, CDR2 SFDVKD. Here the CDR3 reads CATSDTGGPYEQYF. The DNA of the CDR3 is TGTGCCACCAGTGACACCGGCGGTCCCTACGAGCAGTACTTC.

This clonotype was observed at least ten times. The V call is TRBV4-1, the J call TRBJ1-5; TRBD1 is a possible D gene (5 bases). This CDR3 contains 16 residues. The V end was cut by 3 bases, the J end by 0 bases, with 12 bases between. The germline gives CDR1 MGHRA, CDR2 YSYEKL. The CDR3 protein is CASSHEQAYSNQPQHF. Here the CDR3 DNA reads TGCGCCAGCAGCCATGAACAGGCCTATAGCAATCAGCCCCAGCATTTT.

In this sample, this clonotype turned up many times. The chain links TRBV7-8 to TRBJ2-7, with TRBD2 as a possible D gene (5 bases). Germline V CDR1 and CDR2: SGHVS, FQNEAQ. Between the trimmed V and J ends, which lost 5 bases and 2 bases, there was a span of 13 bases. There are 14 residues in the CDR3. The CDR3 region is CASSLQAVTYEQYF. The DNA of the CDR3 is TGTGCCAGCAGCCTGCAAGCGGTTACCTACGAGCAGTACTTC.

This clonotype was seen repeatedly, ten times or more. The CDR3 DNA sequence: TGCAGTGCTCCCAGACCGAGCACTAATGAAAAACTGTTTTTT. Protein: CSAPRPSTNEKLFF. This chain links TRBV20-1 with TRBJ1-4; D is unresolved. Trimming took 5 bases from V and 2 from J, leaving 12 bases between them. The CDR3 contains 14 residues. Germline-derived CDR1 and CDR2 are DFQATT and SNEGSKA (reference sequence).

This clonotype was seen many times. The genes are TRBV7-2 and TRBJ2-5; 7 bases align to TRBD1. The CDR3 sequence is 15 residues long. After removal of 3 bases from V and 3 bases from J, the junction contained 7 bases not matched to a gene. Germline loops: CDR1 SGHTA, CDR2 FQGNSA. The CDR3 coding sequence is TGTGCCAGCAGCTTGGGACAGCCTAAAAAAGAGACCCAGTACTTC. It is translated as CASSLGQPKKETQYF.

V usage is TRBV4-3 and J usage is TRBJ2-1; TRBD2 is a possible D gene (6 bases). V was clipped by 2 bases and J by 4 bases, with 15 bases between them. CDR3 length: 16 residues. In germline, CDR1 is LGHNA, CDR2 YSLEER. The CDR3 reads CASSQSSAGPYNEQFF. DNA for the CDR3: TGCGCCAGCAGCCAAAGTTCGGCGGGGCCTTACAATGAGCAGTTCTTC.